One and the same sample provided the 13 T cell receptor beta chains below, sequenced in a study of blood T cell repertoires in COVID-19. Profiling relied on immunoSEQ multiplex PCR, and the TCRdb table lists in-frame clones only, not all of them. The sample holds 400,000 to 450,000 clones, around 86% seen once. Sequenced: peripheral blood. Receptors originate from a woman aged 25-40 years with active or convalescent COVID-19.

The chain combines TRBV10-3 with TRBJ2-1; the D gene is possibly TRBD2 (6 bases). The germline V gene encodes CDR1 ENHRY and CDR2 SYGVKD. The CDR3 has 11 residues. V was clipped by 10 bases and J by 4 bases, with 8 bases between them. The CDR3 here is CATGTYNEQFF. CDR3 sequence (DNA): TGTGCCACTGGGACTTACAATGAGCAGTTCTTC.

This chain joins TRBV30 and TRBJ2-7, with 7 bases fitting TRBD1. Trimming cost V 6 bases and J 2 bases; bases outside gene matches: 1. CDR1 is GTSNPN and CDR2 is SVGIG in the germline V gene (reference sequence). The CDR3 covers 11 residues. CDR3 sequence (DNA): TGTGCCTGCGGGACAGCCTACGAGCAGTACTTC. Its translation: CACGTAYEQYF.

This chain links TRBV6-5 with TRBJ2-3, with a tentative D call TRBD2 (5 bases). Trimming took 8 bases from V and 4 from J, leaving 13 bases between them. The germline V gene encodes CDR1 MNHEY and CDR2 SVGAGI. The CDR3 loop spans 13 amino acids. The CDR3 reads CASGRGEADTQYF. CDR3 in DNA: TGTGCCAGCGGACGGGGTGAGGCAGATACGCAGTATTTT.

The chain employs TRBV11-2 and TRBJ1-4; 10 positions agree with TRBD1. This CDR3 is 17 amino acids long. Germline V gene lookup returns CDR1 SGHAT and CDR2 FQNNGV. Losses at the gene ends were 3 bases for V and 6 bases for J; bases not matched to a gene: 10. As DNA, the CDR3 is TGTGCCAGCAGCTTGGGACAGGGGCAAGACCTCGATGAAAAACTGTTTTTT. It specifies CASSLGQGQDLDEKLFF. Full variable domain (outside the CDR3, taken from reference TRBV11-2 and TRBJ1-4): EAGVAQSPRYKIIEKRQSVAFWCNPISGHATLYWYQQILGQGPKLLIQFQNNGVVDDSQLPKDRFSAERLKGVDSTLKIQPAKLEDSAVYLCASSLGQGQDLDEKLFFGSGTQLSVL.

A note on this clone: Other DNA sequences from this sample encode an identical CDR3 as well. V is TRBV18 and J is TRBJ1-3; D is unclear. Trimming removed 2 bases from V and 0 bases from J, with 8 bases in between. Germline lookup yields CDR1 KGHSH and CDR2 LQKENI. This CDR3 contains 15 residues. The CDR3 nucleotides read TGTGCCAGCTCACCAGGGCAGATCTCTGGAAACACCATATATTTT. Its translation: CASSPGQISGNTIYF.

This rearrangement joins TRBV6-5 to TRBJ1-2; possible D gene TRBD1, 5 bases. The CDR3 is made up of 13 amino acids. The V gene lost 6 bases and the J gene lost 11 bases, with 19 bases spanning the gap. The germline CDR1 and CDR2 sequences are MNHEY and SVGAGI. The CDR3 DNA reads TGTGCCAGCAGAGGGGACTCAACAGGAGGTTACACCTTC. Translated, it gives CASRGDSTGGYTF.

This chain connects TRBV6-5 to TRBJ2-7; TRBD1 agrees at 8 bases. Germline CDR1 and CDR2: MNHEY and SVGAGI. The length of the CDR3 is 12 residues. The V gene end was trimmed by 6 bases and the J gene end by 5 bases; junction bases not matched to a gene: 3. CDR3 amino acids: CASSRTGHEQYF. CDR3 in DNA: TGTGCCAGCAGCCGGACAGGGCACGAGCAGTACTTC.

The chain employs TRBV27 and TRBJ2-1; D possibly corresponds to TRBD1 (5 bases). The ends were cut back, 0 bases at V and 4 bases at J, with 22 bases in the middle. In germline, CDR1 is MNHEY, CDR2 SMNVEV (reference sequence). The CDR3 extends over 19 amino acids. CDR3 protein: CASSLSIRQAQGPYNEQFF. In DNA, the CDR3 is TGTGCCAGCAGTTTATCTATACGTCAGGCCCAGGGCCCGTACAATGAGCAGTTCTTC.

This chain uses TRBV29-1 with TRBJ2-1; 11 bases align to TRBD2. V lost 4 bases and J lost 8; bases outside the gene matches: 13. CDR1 and CDR2 from the germline V gene are SQVTM and ANQGSEA. The CDR3 covers 16 residues. CDR3 DNA sequence: TGCAGCGTTGTAGGCGGACTAGCGGGTTTTCTTGATGAGCAGTTCTTC. The encoded protein is CSVVGGLAGFLDEQFF.

To note about this clone: This sample also contains other DNA sequences that code for the same CDR3. V and J are TRBV11-2 and TRBJ2-3, with a weak D call TRBD2 (6 bases). CDR1 is SGHAT, CDR2 FQNNGV, per germline. The V and J ends lost 5 bases and 6 bases respectively, with 9 bases between them. The CDR3 length is 12 residues. This CDR3 is CASSAGGDTQYF. The DNA of the CDR3 is TGTGCCAGCAGCGCCGGAGGGGATACGCAGTATTTT.

This clone was counted a single time. This chain links TRBV2 with TRBJ2-5, with TRBD2 matching 9 bases. Germline V gene sequence: CDR1 SNHLY, CDR2 FYNNEI. This CDR3 is built from 15 residues. V dropped 2 bases and J dropped 5; count of bases not matched to a gene: 6. CDR3 in amino acids: CASSEMGLAFETQYF. For the CDR3, the DNA is TGTGCCAGCAGTGAAATGGGACTAGCTTTTGAGACCCAGTACTTC.

This clone was seen only a few times. This chain joins TRBV6-4 and TRBJ1-2; 7 bases are shared with TRBD1. Germline V gives CDR1 MRHNA, CDR2 SNTAGT. V shed 3 bases and J 5 bases; nucleotides not matched to a gene: 6. This CDR3 contains 14 residues. As DNA, the CDR3 is TGTGCCAGCAGTGAAGACAGGGATACTTATGGCTACACCTTC. Its translation: CASSEDRDTYGYTF.

The chain combines TRBV4-2 with TRBJ1-2, with 8 bases aligning to TRBD1. The CDR3 consists of 15 residues. Trimming removed 3 bases from V and 6 bases from J; junction bases left unmatched: 9. Per the germline V gene, CDR1 is LGHNA and CDR2 is YNFKEQ. Here the CDR3 reads CASSHQAGGANGYTF. CDR3 sequence (DNA): TGTGCCAGCAGCCATCAAGCAGGGGGCGCGAATGGCTACACCTTC.